Listed here are 3 T cell receptor beta chains from one sample, sequenced in a study of long-term antiretroviral therapy in people with HIV. An immunoSEQ assay, version v3.0, was performed at survey level. TCRdb keeps only in-frame clones here, not all; method: immunoSEQ multiplex PCR. The sample has fewer than 40,000 clones; about four fifths are singletons. The material sequenced was unsorted PBMCs, taken 1.9 years after starting antiretroviral therapy. These TCRs come from a man aged 18 to 29 with HIV.

V gene TRBV19 combines with J gene TRBJ1-6; a weak D match, TRBD1 (6 bases). V dropped 2 bases and J dropped 5 bases, with 10 bases sitting between them. Germline values: CDR1 LNHDA, CDR2 SQIVND (reference sequence). CDR3 length equals 15 residues. The CDR3 spells CASSISAGDNSPLHF. The CDR3 DNA is TGTGCCAGTAGTATATCGGCAGGGGATAATTCACCCCTCCACTTT.

The chain links TRBV19 to TRBJ1-4; unclear D gene. Trimming took off 8 bases at V and 4 bases at J, with 23 bases between the two ends. Germline V gene data show CDR1 as LNHDA and CDR2 as SQIVND (reference sequence). The CDR3 sequence is 17 residues long. The CDR3 DNA is TGTGCCAGTCATACCCGACAATCCGGGCCGGGTAATGAAAAACTGTTTTTT. Residues: CASHTRQSGPGNEKLFF.

The chain employs TRBV19 and TRBJ1-5, with TRBD1 identical over 7 bases. Germline V gene sequence: CDR1 LNHDA, CDR2 SQIVND (reference sequence). The ends lost 4 bases at V and 5 bases at J; junction bases unmatched: 2. The CDR3 consists of 13 residues. CDR3 amino acids: CASSRQGDQPQHF. The CDR3 DNA reads as TGTGCCAGTAGTAGACAGGGAGATCAGCCCCAGCATTTT.